The present T cell receptor beta chain was sequenced within a study of blood T cells in healthy people across ages. A sample-barcoded 5' primer and a J-beta primer mix were used in a second PCR of roughly 7 to 11 cycles. Using its own MiXCR run on the 5' RACE reads, TCRdb lists one record per CDR3 protein. The data show 980,000 or so distinct CDR3 sequences, about 48% seen once. This receptor was identified in a man aged 30 to 39 in good health. Sequencing was performed on blood.

The CDR3 region has the DNA TGTGCCACCAGCGGTACAGGGGGCGCCGGTAGGTATCAGCCCCAGCATTTT. It is translated as CATSGTGGAGRYQPQHF. The chain has TRBV15 and TRBJ1-5; 9 bases align to TRBD1. The trim removed 5 bases at V and 5 bases at J, leaving 13 bases unmatched. Per germline, CDR1 LNHNV and CDR2 YYDKDF (reference sequence). This CDR3 has 17 amino acids.